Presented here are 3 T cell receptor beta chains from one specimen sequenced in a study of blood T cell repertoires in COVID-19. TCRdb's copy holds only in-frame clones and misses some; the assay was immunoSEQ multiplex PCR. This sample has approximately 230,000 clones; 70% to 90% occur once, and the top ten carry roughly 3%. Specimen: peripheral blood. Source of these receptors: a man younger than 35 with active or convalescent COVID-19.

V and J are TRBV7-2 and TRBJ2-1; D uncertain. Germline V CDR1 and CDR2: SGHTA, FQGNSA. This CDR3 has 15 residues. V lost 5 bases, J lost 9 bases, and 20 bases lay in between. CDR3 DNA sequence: TGTGCCAGCAGCCCCCGAAGGCAGGCGTCCGGTGAGCAGTTCTTC. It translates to CASSPRRQASGEQFF.

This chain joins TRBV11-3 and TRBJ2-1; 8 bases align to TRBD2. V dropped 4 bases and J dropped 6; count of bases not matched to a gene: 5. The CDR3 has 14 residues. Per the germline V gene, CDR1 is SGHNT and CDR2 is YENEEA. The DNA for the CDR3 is TGTGCCAGCAGCTCTCGGGGGGGGAGCAATGAGCAGTTCTTC. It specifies CASSSRGGSNEQFF. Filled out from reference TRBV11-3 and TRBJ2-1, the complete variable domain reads EAGVVQSPRYKIIEKKQPVAFWCNPISGHNTLYWYLQNLGQGPELLIRYENEEAVDDSQLPKDRFSAERLKGVDSTLKIQPAELGDSAVYLCASSSRGGSNEQFFGPGTRLTVL.

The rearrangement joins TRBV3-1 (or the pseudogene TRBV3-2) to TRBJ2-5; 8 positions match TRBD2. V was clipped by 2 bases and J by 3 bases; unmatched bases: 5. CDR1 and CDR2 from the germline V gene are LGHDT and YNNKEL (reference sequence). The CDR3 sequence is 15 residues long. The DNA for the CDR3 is TGTGCCAGCAGCCAAACCGGGACTAGTAAAGAGACCCAGTACTTC. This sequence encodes CASSQTGTSKETQYF.